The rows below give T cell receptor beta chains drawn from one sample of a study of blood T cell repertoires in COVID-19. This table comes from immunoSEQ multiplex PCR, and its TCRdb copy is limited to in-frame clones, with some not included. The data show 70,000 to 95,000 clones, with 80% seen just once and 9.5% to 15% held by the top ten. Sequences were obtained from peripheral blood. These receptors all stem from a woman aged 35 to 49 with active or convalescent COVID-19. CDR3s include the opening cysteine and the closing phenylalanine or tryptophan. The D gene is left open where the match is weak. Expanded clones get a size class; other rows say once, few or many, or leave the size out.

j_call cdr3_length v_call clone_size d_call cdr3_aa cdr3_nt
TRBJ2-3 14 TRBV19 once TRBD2 CASSAWTSSDTQYF TGTGCCAGTAGTGCCTGGACTAGCAGTGATACGCAGTATTTT
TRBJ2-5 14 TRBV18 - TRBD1 CASSPSGGGETQYF TGTGCCAGCTCACCGTCAGGGGGCGGGGAGACCCAGTACTTC
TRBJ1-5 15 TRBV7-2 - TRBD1 CASSFGQGGNQPQHF TGTGCCAGCAGCTTTGGACAGGGGGGAAATCAGCCCCAGCATTTT
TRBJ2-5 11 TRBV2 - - CASRRAETQYF TGTGCCAGCAGGCGGGCCGAGACCCAGTACTTC
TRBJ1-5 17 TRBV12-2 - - CASREGRFFTSNQPQHF TGTGCAAGTCGCGAAGGGAGGTTTTTCACTAGCAATCAGCCCCAGCATTTT
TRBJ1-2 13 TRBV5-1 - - CASSLADYYGYTF TGCGCCAGCAGCTTGGCAGACTACTATGGCTACACCTTC
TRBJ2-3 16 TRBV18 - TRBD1 CASSRGTGGTTDTQYF TGTGCCAGCTCACGGGGGACAGGGGGCACCACAGATACGCAGTATTTT
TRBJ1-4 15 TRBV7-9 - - CASSRDTSTNEKLFF TGTGCCAGCAGCCGGGACACCTCAACTAATGAAAAACTGTTTTTT
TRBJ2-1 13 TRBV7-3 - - CASSHDRQNEQFF TGTGCCAGCAGCCACGACCGACAGAATGAGCAGTTCTTC
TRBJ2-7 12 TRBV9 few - CASSDEGSEQYF TGTGCCAGCAGTGATGAGGGCTCGGAGCAGTACTTC
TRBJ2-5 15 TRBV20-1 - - CSASVGGGRQETQYF TGCAGTGCTAGTGTAGGGGGGGGGCGGCAAGAGACCCAGTACTTC
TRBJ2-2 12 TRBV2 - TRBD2 CASTLAGGGLFF TGTGCCAGCACCTTAGCTGGGGGGGGGCTGTTTTTT
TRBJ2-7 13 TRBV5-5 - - CASSHDRSNEQYF TGTGCCAGCAGCCATGACAGGAGTAACGAGCAGTACTTC
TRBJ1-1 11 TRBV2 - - CASSAQLEAFF TGTGCCAGCAGTGCACAGCTTGAAGCTTTCTTT
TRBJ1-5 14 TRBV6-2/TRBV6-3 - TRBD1 CASSYHRGPQPQHF TGTGCCAGCAGTTACCACAGGGGCCCCCAGCCCCAGCATTTT
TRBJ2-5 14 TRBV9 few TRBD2 CASSVRLAGETQYF TGTGCCAGCAGCGTCAGACTAGCTGGAGAGACCCAGTACTTC
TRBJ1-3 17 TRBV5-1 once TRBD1 CASSLRDRGFSGNTIYF TGCGCCAGCAGCTTAAGGGACAGGGGTTTCTCTGGAAACACCATATATTTT
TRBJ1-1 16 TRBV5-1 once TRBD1 CASSVTGGLTGTEAFF TGCGCCAGCAGCGTAACAGGGGGATTGACTGGTACTGAAGCTTTCTTT
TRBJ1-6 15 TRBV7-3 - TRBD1 CASSRGTGDNSPLHF TGTGCCAGCAGCCGAGGGACAGGGGATAATTCACCCCTCCACTTT
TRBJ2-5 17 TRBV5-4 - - CASSLGGPRARTETQYF TGTGCCAGCAGCTTGGGGGGGCCCAGGGCACGTACAGAGACCCAGTACTTC
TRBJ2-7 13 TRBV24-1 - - CATSLGGAYEQYF TGTGCCACCAGTTTAGGAGGGGCCTACGAGCAGTACTTC
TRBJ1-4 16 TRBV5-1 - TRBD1 CASSGGQGGNGEKLFF TGCGCCAGCAGCGGAGGACAGGGAGGTAATGGTGAAAAACTGTTTTTT
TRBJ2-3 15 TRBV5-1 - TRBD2 CASSLAGGATDTQYF TGCGCCAGCAGCTTGGCGGGAGGAGCAACAGATACGCAGTATTTT
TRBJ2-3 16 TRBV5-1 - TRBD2 CASSLALAGVIDTQYF TGCGCCAGCAGCTTGGCTCTAGCGGGAGTAATAGATACGCAGTATTTT
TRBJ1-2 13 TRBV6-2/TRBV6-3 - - CASSYDRSHGYTF TGTGCCAGCAGTTACGACAGGTCCCATGGCTACACCTTC
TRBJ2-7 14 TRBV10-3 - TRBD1 CAAGGTGNPYEQYF TGTGCCGCAGGGGGGACAGGGAATCCCTACGAGCAGTACTTC
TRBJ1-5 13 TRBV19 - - CASARELNQPQHF TGTGCCAGTGCGAGGGAGTTAAATCAGCCCCAGCATTTT
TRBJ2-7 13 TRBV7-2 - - CASSLGQLYEQYF TGTGCCAGCAGCTTAGGACAGCTCTACGAGCAGTACTTC
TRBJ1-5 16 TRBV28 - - CASSLYHRYSNQPQHF TGTGCCAGCAGTTTATATCACAGGTATAGCAATCAGCCCCAGCATTTT
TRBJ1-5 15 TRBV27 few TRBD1 CASSLSGTGVQPQHF TGTGCCAGCAGTTTATCAGGGACAGGGGTTCAGCCCCAGCATTTT
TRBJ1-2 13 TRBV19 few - CASNFDTSYGYTF TGTGCCAGTAATTTTGACACATCCTATGGCTACACCTTC
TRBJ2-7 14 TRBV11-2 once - CASSLDRGSYEQYF TGTGCCAGCAGCTTAGACCGGGGCTCCTACGAGCAGTACTTC
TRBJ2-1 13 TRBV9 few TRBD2 CASNEAGYNEQFF TGTGCCAGCAACGAAGCGGGGTACAATGAGCAGTTCTTC
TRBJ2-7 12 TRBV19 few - CASSIQGGEQYF TGTGCCAGTAGTATCCAGGGAGGCGAGCAGTACTTC
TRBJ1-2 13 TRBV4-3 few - CASSQDFRLGYTF TGCGCCAGCAGCCAAGATTTTCGTCTCGGCTACACCTTC
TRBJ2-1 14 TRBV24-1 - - CATDGGHLGNEQFF TGTGCCACCGACGGGGGGCACCTTGGCAATGAGCAGTTCTTC
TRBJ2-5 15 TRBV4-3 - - CASSPQASPKETQYF TGCGCCAGCAGCCCGCAGGCTTCCCCCAAAGAGACCCAGTACTTC
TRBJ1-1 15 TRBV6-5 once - CASTPDWEMNTEAFF TGTGCCAGCACACCAGACTGGGAGATGAACACTGAAGCTTTCTTT
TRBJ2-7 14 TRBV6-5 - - CASHLGPASYEQYF TGTGCCAGCCATCTGGGGCCAGCCTCCTACGAGCAGTACTTC
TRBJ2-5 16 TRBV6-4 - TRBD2 CASSDSRLAGQETQYF TGTGCCAGCAGTGACTCGCGGCTAGCGGGACAGGAGACCCAGTACTTC
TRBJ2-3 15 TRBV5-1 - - CASSLAATPTDTQYF TGCGCCAGCAGCTTGGCAGCGACCCCCACAGATACGCAGTATTTT
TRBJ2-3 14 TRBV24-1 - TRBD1 CATGGTGGTDTQYF TGTGCCACCGGGGGGACAGGGGGCACAGATACGCAGTATTTT
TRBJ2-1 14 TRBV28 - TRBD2 CASKLTVAGDEQFF TGTGCCAGCAAATTAACAGTAGCGGGAGATGAGCAGTTCTTC
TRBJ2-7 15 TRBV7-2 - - CASSASGTFTYEQYF TGTGCCAGCAGCGCATCCGGGACTTTCACCTACGAGCAGTACTTC
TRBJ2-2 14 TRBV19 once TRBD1 CASSNDRAVGELFF TGTGCCAGTAGCAACGACAGGGCGGTCGGGGAGCTGTTTTTT
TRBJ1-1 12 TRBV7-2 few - CASSAETGPAFF TGTGCCAGCAGCGCCGAAACAGGGCCAGCTTTCTTT
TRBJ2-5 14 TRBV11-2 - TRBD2 CASSPTSGQETQYF TGTGCCAGCAGTCCAACTAGCGGCCAAGAGACCCAGTACTTC
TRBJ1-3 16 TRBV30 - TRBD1 CAWSVRSGDRGNTIYF TGTGCCTGGAGTGTTCGAAGTGGGGACAGGGGAAACACCATATATTTT
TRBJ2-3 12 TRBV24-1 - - CATAAREDTQYF TGTGCCACCGCCGCTCGGGAAGATACGCAGTATTTT